The rows below give T cell receptor beta chains drawn from one sample of a study of OX40 agonist ivuxolimab in advanced cancers. Here immunoSEQ multiplex PCR was the method, and the copy in TCRdb shows in-frame clones only, minus some. The sample comprises about 79,000 clones, 85% to 95% of which are singletons, and approximately 11% rests with the top ten. The material sequenced was CD4+ or CD8+ T cells sorted from blood, taken in a trial of the OX40 agonist ivuxolimab. Source of these receptors: an adult with an advanced solid tumor such as melanoma, head and neck, liver or kidney cancer. Each CDR3 is given with its conserved first and last residue. A D gene is named only where the DNA matches it firmly. Not all rows give a size; the values are once, few, many and, for expanded clones, a class.

cdr3_aa	cdr3_nt	d_call	clone_size	j_call	cdr3_length	v_call
CASSLSDSSYEQYF	TGTGCCAGCAGCTTGTCTGACAGCTCCTACGAGCAGTACTTC	.	.	TRBJ2-7	14	TRBV5-6
CASSHRKEGGPYEQYF	TGTGCCAGCAGCCACCGGAAAGAGGGGGGACCCTACGAGCAGTACTTC	.	.	TRBJ2-7	16	TRBV9
CASSLVGGNEQYF	TGTGCCAGCAGCTTAGTTGGGGGAAACGAGCAGTACTTC	.	.	TRBJ2-7	13	TRBV7-9
CASSLSTGHEQFF	TGTGCCAGCAGCTTAAGTACCGGCCATGAGCAGTTCTTC	.	.	TRBJ2-1	13	TRBV11-2
CASSLRTAQETQYF	TGTGCCAGCAGCCTCCGGACAGCCCAAGAGACCCAGTACTTC	.	.	TRBJ2-5	14	TRBV5-4
CSVRGPGSQPQHF	TGCAGCGTTCGAGGGCCAGGGAGTCAGCCCCAGCATTTT	.	.	TRBJ1-5	13	TRBV29-1
CASSLELAEYQETQYF	TGCGCCAGCAGCTTGGAACTAGCGGAGTACCAAGAGACCCAGTACTTC	TRBD2	.	TRBJ2-5	16	TRBV5-1
CASSFGSGGGYNEQFF	TGCGCCAGCAGCTTCGGTAGCGGGGGTGGGTACAATGAGCAGTTCTTC	TRBD2	.	TRBJ2-1	16	TRBV5-1
CASSLVVRPYEQYF	TGTGCCAGCAGCTTAGTTGTCAGACCCTACGAGCAGTACTTC	.	.	TRBJ2-7	14	TRBV7-9
CASSQDGTAWNSPLHF	TGCGCCAGCAGCCAAGACGGGACGGCATGGAATTCACCCCTCCACTTT	.	.	TRBJ1-6	16	TRBV4-3
CASSLLPGQGGETQYF	TGTGCCAGCAGCTTATTACCCGGCCAGGGGGGAGAGACCCAGTACTTC	.	.	TRBJ2-5	16	TRBV7-9
CASSLGPLGETQYF	TGTGCCAGCAGCTTAGGGCCCTTGGGGGAGACCCAGTACTTC	.	once	TRBJ2-5	14	TRBV7-8
CASSSRSGGPQYSYNEQFF	TGTGCCAGCAGCTCGCGATCCGGGGGGCCCCAATATTCCTACAATGAGCAGTTCTTC	.	.	TRBJ2-1	19	TRBV13
CASSWAGTAYEQYF	TGTGCCAGCAGTTGGGCCGGGACAGCATACGAGCAGTACTTC	TRBD1	.	TRBJ2-7	14	TRBV27
CASSFGQGSQPQHF	TGTGCCAGCAGTTTCGGGCAGGGGAGTCAGCCCCAGCATTTT	.	.	TRBJ1-5	14	TRBV27
CASSPFGETSYEQYF	TGTGCCAGCAGCCCGTTCGGGGAAACCTCCTACGAGCAGTACTTC	.	.	TRBJ2-7	15	TRBV7-6
CASSLVGPTRETQYF	TGTGCCAGCAGCTTAGTAGGACCAACCCGGGAGACCCAGTACTTC	.	.	TRBJ2-5	15	TRBV7-9
CASSETFEEQGLGGYTF	TGTGCCAGCAGTGAAACATTTGAGGAACAGGGCCTCGGTGGCTACACCTTC	.	.	TRBJ1-2	17	TRBV6-1
CARRDGEDTEAFF	TGCGCCAGGAGGGACGGGGAGGACACTGAAGCTTTCTTT	.	once	TRBJ1-1	13	TRBV5-1
CASSQDWDSENTEAFF	TGCGCCAGCAGCCAAGATTGGGACAGCGAAAACACTGAAGCTTTCTTT	TRBD1	.	TRBJ1-1	16	TRBV4-3
CASSAWTSTDTQYF	TGTGCCAGCAGCGCGTGGACTAGTACAGATACGCAGTATTTT	TRBD2	.	TRBJ2-3	14	TRBV7-7
CASSGRGAQETQYF	TGTGCCAGCAGTGGGCGGGGGGCCCAAGAGACCCAGTACTTC	TRBD2	.	TRBJ2-5	14	TRBV2
CASTLGTGVYNEQFF	TGTGCCAGCACCCTAGGGACAGGGGTATACAATGAGCAGTTCTTC	TRBD1	.	TRBJ2-1	15	TRBV9
CASSPIGTYSYEQYF	TGTGCCAGCAGCCCCATCGGGACTTACTCCTACGAGCAGTACTTC	.	.	TRBJ2-7	15	TRBV7-6
CASGGQGATYNSPLHF	TGTGCCAGCGGGGGACAGGGGGCTACCTATAATTCACCCCTCCACTTT	TRBD1	.	TRBJ1-6	16	TRBV13
CASSVGLAGVEQYF	TGTGCCAGCAGCGTAGGGCTAGCGGGGGTCGAGCAGTACTTC	TRBD2	.	TRBJ2-7	14	TRBV9
CASSTGVYNEQFF	TGCGCCAGCTCGACCGGGGTCTACAATGAGCAGTTCTTC	.	few	TRBJ2-1	13	TRBV5-1
CASGRRGDTQYF	TGTGCCAGCGGACGGCGGGGGGATACGCAGTATTTT	TRBD2	.	TRBJ2-3	12	TRBV19
CASSYPGQGTYGYTF	TGCGCCAGCAGCTATCCGGGACAGGGGACCTATGGCTACACCTTC	TRBD1	.	TRBJ1-2	15	TRBV4-1
CATLGGGLSNYGYTF	TGTGCCACCCTGGGCGGGGGGCTTTCTAACTATGGCTACACCTTC	.	.	TRBJ1-2	15	TRBV25-1
CASSLVGRSYEQYF	TGTGCCAGCAGCTTGGTCGGCAGGTCCTACGAGCAGTACTTC	.	.	TRBJ2-7	14	TRBV5-6
CASSYSTLQRNEQYF	TGTGCCAGCAGTTACTCAACTCTTCAACGTAACGAGCAGTACTTC	.	.	TRBJ2-7	15	TRBV6-5
CASSILANEQFF	TGTGCCAGTAGTATCCTGGCAAATGAGCAGTTCTTC	.	.	TRBJ2-1	12	TRBV19
CASSLLGESGGPVTDTQYF	TGCGCCAGCAGCCTTCTCGGGGAAAGCGGGGGCCCCGTCACAGATACGCAGTATTTT	TRBD2	.	TRBJ2-3	19	TRBV4-1
CASSLVLGNSSYEQYF	TGTGCCAGCAGCTTAGTCCTGGGGAATAGCTCCTACGAGCAGTACTTC	.	.	TRBJ2-7	16	TRBV13
CSVDLEGGLGLFF	TGCAGCGTTGACCTGGAGGGGGGTTTAGGACTGTTTTTT	.	.	TRBJ1-4	13	TRBV29-1
CASSQDRGRTGEQYF	TGCGCCAGCAGCCAAGACAGGGGAAGGACGGGCGAGCAGTACTTC	.	.	TRBJ2-7	15	TRBV4-1
CSGRRENTDTQYF	TGCAGCGGCCGGCGGGAGAACACAGATACGCAGTATTTT	TRBD2	once	TRBJ2-3	13	TRBV29-1
CASSPAFTGFGGNEQFF	TGTGCCAGCAGCCCGGCCTTTACAGGGTTTGGGGGGAATGAGCAGTTCTTC	.	.	TRBJ2-1	17	TRBV5-6
CASSFLPTGPSEQYF	TGTGCCAGCAGTTTTTTGCCGACCGGGCCGTCCGAGCAGTACTTC	.	.	TRBJ2-7	15	TRBV27
CASSARGETQYF	TGTGCCAGCAGCGCCCGGGGGGAGACCCAGTACTTC	.	.	TRBJ2-5	12	TRBV9
CASSVDLAATYEQYF	TGCGCCAGCAGCGTAGACTTAGCGGCGACCTACGAGCAGTACTTC	.	.	TRBJ2-7	15	TRBV5-1
CASRSQGTLDSPLHF	TGTGCCAGCAGATCACAGGGCACTCTTGACTCACCCCTCCACTTT	.	.	TRBJ1-6	15	TRBV7-8
CASSVGDVAYEQYF	TGTGCCAGCAGCGTAGGTGATGTAGCCTACGAGCAGTACTTC	.	once	TRBJ2-7	14	TRBV9
CASSYSWQEVNYGYTF	TGTGCCAGCAGTTACTCGTGGCAGGAGGTAAACTATGGCTACACCTTC	.	.	TRBJ1-2	16	TRBV6-5
CAISDGRAENEKLFF	TGTGCCATCAGTGATGGGAGGGCTGAGAATGAAAAACTGTTTTTT	.	.	TRBJ1-4	15	TRBV10-3
CASSPRDLTSTDTQYF	TGTGCCAGCAGCCCCAGGGATTTAACTAGCACAGATACGCAGTATTTT	.	.	TRBJ2-3	16	TRBV7-9
CASSASVGPSTDTQYF	TGTGCCAGCAGCGCCAGCGTAGGGCCAAGCACAGATACGCAGTATTTT	.	.	TRBJ2-3	16	TRBV9
CASSNLESGSTDTQYF	TGTGCCAGCAGCAATTTGGAGTCAGGGAGCACAGATACGCAGTATTTT	.	.	TRBJ2-3	16	TRBV21-1
CASSQEGLGWSYNEQFF	TGTGCCAGCAGCCAGGAAGGGTTAGGTTGGTCCTACAATGAGCAGTTCTTC	.	once	TRBJ2-1	17	TRBV4-2
CAISLDRLDNEQFF	TGTGCCATCAGTTTGGACAGGTTGGACAATGAGCAGTTCTTC	TRBD1	.	TRBJ2-1	14	TRBV10-3
CSVLDSYGYTF	TGCAGCGTTCTGGACAGCTATGGCTACACCTTC	.	.	TRBJ1-2	11	TRBV29-1
CAVKELLAGRYEQYF	TGTGCCGTCAAGGAATTACTAGCGGGGCGCTACGAGCAGTACTTC	TRBD2	.	TRBJ2-7	15	TRBV6-6
CASSSRLAGVNEQFF	TGTGCCAGCAGCTCCCGACTAGCGGGGGTCAATGAGCAGTTCTTC	TRBD2	.	TRBJ2-1	15	TRBV7-6
CAISESAGYEQYF	TGTGCCATCAGTGAGTCTGCAGGGTACGAGCAGTACTTC	.	once	TRBJ2-7	13	TRBV10-3